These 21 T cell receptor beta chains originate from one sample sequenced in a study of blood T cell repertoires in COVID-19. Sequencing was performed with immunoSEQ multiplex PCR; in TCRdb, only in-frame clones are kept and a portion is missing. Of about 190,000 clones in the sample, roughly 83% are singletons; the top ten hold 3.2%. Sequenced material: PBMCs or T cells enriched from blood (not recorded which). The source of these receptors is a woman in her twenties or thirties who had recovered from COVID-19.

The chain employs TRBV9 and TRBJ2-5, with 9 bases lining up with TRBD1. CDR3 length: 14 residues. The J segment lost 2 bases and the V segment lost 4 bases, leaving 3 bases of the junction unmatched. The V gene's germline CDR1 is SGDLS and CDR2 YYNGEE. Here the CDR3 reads CASSFGQGQETQYF. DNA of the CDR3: TGTGCCAGCAGCTTTGGACAGGGGCAAGAGACCCAGTACTTC.

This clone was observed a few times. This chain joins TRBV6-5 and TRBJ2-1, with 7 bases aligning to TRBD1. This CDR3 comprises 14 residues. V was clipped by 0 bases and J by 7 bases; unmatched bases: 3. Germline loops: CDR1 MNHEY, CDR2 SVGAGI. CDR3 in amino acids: CASSYSRRGNEQFF. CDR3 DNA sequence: TGTGCCAGCAGTTACTCGCGCAGGGGGAATGAGCAGTTCTTC.

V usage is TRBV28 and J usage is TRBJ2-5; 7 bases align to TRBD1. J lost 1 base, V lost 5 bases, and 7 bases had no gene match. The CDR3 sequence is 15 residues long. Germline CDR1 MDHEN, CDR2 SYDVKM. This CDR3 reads CASSPMGQLQETQYF. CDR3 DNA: TGTGCCAGCAGTCCCATGGGACAGCTCCAAGAGACCCAGTACTTC.

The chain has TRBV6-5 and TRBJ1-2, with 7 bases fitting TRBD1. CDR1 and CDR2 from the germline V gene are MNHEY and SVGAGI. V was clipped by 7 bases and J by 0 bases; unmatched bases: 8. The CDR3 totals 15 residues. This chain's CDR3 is CASTRQGIPNYGYTF. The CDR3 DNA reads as TGTGCCAGCACACGACAGGGCATACCTAACTATGGCTACACCTTC.

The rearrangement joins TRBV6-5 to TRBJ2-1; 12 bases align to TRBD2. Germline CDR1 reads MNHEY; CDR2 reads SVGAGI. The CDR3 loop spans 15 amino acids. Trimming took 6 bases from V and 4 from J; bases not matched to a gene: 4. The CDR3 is CASSQTSGGYNEQFF. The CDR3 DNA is TGTGCCAGCAGCCAGACTAGCGGGGGTTACAATGAGCAGTTCTTC.

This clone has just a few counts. CDR3: CSVEVGGSPNQPQHF. The CDR3 DNA is TGCAGCGTTGAAGTTGGTGGCAGTCCGAATCAGCCCCAGCATTTT. The chain employs TRBV29-1 and TRBJ1-5; D call uncertain. V shed 1 base and J shed 4 bases, with 14 bases lying between them. Germline V gene lookup returns CDR1 SQVTM and CDR2 ANQGSEA. The length of the CDR3 is 15 residues.

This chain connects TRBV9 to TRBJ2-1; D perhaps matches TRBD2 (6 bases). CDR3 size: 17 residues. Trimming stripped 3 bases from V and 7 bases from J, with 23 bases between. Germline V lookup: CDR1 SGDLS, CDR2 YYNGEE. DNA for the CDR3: TGTGCCAGCAGCGCCGTTCTTTTCGGGGGAGTTCGTAATGAGCAGTTCTTC. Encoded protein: CASSAVLFGGVRNEQFF. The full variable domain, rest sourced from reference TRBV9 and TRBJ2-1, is DSGVTQTPKHLITATGQRVTLRCSPRSGDLSVYWYQQSLDQGLQFLIQYYNGEERAKGNILERFSAQQFPDLHSELNLSSLELGDSALYFCASSAVLFGGVRNEQFFGPGTRLTVL.

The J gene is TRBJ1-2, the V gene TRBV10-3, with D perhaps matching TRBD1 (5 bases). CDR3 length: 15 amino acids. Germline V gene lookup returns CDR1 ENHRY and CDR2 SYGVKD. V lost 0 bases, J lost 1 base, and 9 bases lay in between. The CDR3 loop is CAISESAGNNYGYTF. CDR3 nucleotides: TGTGCCATCAGTGAGTCGGCAGGGAATAACTATGGCTACACCTTC.

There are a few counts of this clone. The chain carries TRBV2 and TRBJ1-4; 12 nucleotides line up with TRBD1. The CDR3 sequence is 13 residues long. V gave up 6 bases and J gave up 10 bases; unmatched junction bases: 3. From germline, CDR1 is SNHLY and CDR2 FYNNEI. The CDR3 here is CASSPGQGAKLFF. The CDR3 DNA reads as TGTGCCAGCAGCCCGGGACAGGGGGCAAAACTGTTTTTT.

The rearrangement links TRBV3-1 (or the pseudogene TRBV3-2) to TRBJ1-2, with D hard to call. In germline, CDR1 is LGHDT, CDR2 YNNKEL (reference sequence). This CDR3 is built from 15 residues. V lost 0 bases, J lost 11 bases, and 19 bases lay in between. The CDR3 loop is CASSQDPGRYARYTF. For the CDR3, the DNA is TGTGCCAGCAGCCAAGACCCAGGTCGCTACGCTCGGTACACCTTC.

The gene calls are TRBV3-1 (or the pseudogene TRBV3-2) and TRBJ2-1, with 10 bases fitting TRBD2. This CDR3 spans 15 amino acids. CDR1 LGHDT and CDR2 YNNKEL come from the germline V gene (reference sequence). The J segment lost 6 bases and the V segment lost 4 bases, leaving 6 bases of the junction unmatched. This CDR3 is CASSPTSGFINEQFF. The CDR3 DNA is TGTGCCAGCAGCCCGACTAGCGGGTTCATCAATGAGCAGTTCTTC.

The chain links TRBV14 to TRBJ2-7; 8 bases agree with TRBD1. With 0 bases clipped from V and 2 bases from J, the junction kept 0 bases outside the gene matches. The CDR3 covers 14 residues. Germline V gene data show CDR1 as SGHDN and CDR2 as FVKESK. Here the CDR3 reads CASSQEDRAYEQYV. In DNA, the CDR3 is TGTGCCAGCAGCCAAGAGGACAGGGCCTACGAGCAGTACGTC.

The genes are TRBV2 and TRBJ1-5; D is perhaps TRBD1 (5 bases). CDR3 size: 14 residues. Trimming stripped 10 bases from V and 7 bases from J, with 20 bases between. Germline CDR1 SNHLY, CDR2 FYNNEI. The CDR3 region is CATRGGGFEQPQHF. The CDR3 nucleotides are TGTGCCACCCGGGGGGGAGGGTTCGAGCAGCCCCAGCATTTT.

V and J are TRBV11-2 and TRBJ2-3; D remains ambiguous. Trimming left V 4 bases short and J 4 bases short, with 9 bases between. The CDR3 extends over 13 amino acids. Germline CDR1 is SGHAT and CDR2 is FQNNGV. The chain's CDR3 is CASSSNSPDTQYF. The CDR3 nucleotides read TGTGCCAGCAGCTCCAACTCCCCAGATACGCAGTATTTT.

The CDR3 here is CASSLAKQGLGEAFF. CDR3 DNA: TGTGCCAGCAGCTTGGCGAAACAGGGCTTGGGTGAAGCTTTCTTT. The chain couples TRBV5-4 to TRBJ1-1, with D perhaps TRBD1 (6 bases). The V and J ends lost 0 bases and 7 bases respectively, with 16 bases between them. This CDR3 comprises 15 residues. Looked up from germline, CDR1 is SGHNT and CDR2 is YYREEE (reference sequence).

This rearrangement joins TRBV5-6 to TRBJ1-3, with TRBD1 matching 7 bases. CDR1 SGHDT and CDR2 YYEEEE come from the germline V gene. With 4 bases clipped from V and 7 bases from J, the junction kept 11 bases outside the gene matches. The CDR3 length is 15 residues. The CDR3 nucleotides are TGTGCCAGCAGCCAAATACCTGCAGGGGGGAACACCATATATTTT. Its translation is CASSQIPAGGNTIYF.

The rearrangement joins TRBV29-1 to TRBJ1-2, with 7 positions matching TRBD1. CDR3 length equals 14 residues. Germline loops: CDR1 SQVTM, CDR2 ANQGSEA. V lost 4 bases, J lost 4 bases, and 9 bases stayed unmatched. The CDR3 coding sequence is TGCAGCGTTGTTGGACAGGCCCCAGGCTATGGCTACACCTTC. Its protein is CSVVGQAPGYGYTF.

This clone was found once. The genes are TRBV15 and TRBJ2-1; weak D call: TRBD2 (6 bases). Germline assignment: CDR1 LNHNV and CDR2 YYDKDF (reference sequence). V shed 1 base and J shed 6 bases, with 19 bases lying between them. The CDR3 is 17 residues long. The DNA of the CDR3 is TGTGCCACCAGCAGAGGAAGACTAGTCGCGATCCGCAATGAGCAGTTCTTC. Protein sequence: CATSRGRLVAIRNEQFF.

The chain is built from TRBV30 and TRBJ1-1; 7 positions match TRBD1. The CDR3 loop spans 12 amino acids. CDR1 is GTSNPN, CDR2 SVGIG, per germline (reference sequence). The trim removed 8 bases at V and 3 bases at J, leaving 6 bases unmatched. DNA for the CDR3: TGTGCCGGACGGACAGGCTACACTGAAGCTTTCTTT. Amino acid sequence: CAGRTGYTEAFF.

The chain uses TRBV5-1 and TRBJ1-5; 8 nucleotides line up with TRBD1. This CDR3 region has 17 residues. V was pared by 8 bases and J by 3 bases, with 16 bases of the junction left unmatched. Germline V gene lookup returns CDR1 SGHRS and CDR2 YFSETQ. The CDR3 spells CASCETGDFFLNQPQHF. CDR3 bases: TGCGCCAGTTGTGAGACAGGGGACTTTTTTCTCAATCAGCCCCAGCATTTT.

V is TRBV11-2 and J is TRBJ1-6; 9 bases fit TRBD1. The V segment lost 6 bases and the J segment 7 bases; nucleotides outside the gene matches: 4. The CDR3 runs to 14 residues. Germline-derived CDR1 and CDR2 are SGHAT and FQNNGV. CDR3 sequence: CASSPGTGNSPLHF. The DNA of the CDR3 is TGTGCCAGCAGTCCCGGGACAGGGAATTCACCCCTCCACTTT.